This T cell receptor (beta chain) was documented in a study of T-cell memory formation after mild COVID-19. Study-wide background: The TCR clusters were mostly specific to one donor.

Broader study findings: Some SARS-CoV-2-responding clones were already detected in memory before infection.

CDR1 KGHSY and CDR2 FQNENV come from the germline V gene. This CDR3 is built from 14 residues. V shed 4 bases and J shed 8 bases, with 17 bases lying between them. This clonotype has only a few counts. What it recognizes is unknown. TCRdb processed the 5' RACE reads anew with MiXCR; each CDR3 protein has one entry. The sample includes hundreds of thousands of distinct CDR3 sequences, around 21% seen only once; the top ten take around 13%. This receptor was obtained from an adult woman who had mild COVID-19 (a few samples of this study predate the infection). Cell type and time point are not known. V usage is TRBV16 and J usage is TRBJ1-2; D perhaps matches TRBD1 (6 bases). The sequenced sample consisted of PBMCs or a T cell subset sorted from them (not recorded which). The CDR3: CASSPRYRESGYTF. The CDR3 region has the DNA TGTGCCAGCAGCCCTCGTTACAGGGAGTCCGGCTACACCTTC. Together with reference TRBV16 and TRBJ1-2, the CDR3 gives the full variable domain: GEEVAQTPKHLVRGEGQKAKLYCAPIKGHSYVFWYQQVLKNEFKFLISFQNENVFDETGMPKERFSAKCLPNSPCSLEIQATKLEDSAVYFCASSPRYRESGYTFGSGTRLTVV.